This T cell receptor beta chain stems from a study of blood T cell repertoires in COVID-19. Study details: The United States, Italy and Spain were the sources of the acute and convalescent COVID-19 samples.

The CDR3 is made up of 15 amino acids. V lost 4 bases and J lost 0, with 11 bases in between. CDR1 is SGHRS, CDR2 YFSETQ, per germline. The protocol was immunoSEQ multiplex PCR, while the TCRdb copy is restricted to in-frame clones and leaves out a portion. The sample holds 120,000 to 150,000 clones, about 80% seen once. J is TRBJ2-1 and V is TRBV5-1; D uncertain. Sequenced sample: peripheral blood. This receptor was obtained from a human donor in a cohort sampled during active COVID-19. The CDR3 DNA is TGCGCCAGCAGCCCCATTGGCAGCTCCTACAATGAGCAGTTCTTC. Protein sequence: CASSPIGSSYNEQFF.